This T cell receptor beta chain was sequenced during a study of shared clonotypes between healthy human individuals (dated by TCRdb to the early 2020s). Study-level background: The cohort included three men and a couple of women between 18 and 49 years of age. For each donor, CD4 naive and CD4 memory were each run on three plates, CD8 naive on two plates, and CD8 memory on one plate. To increase sequencing depth and limit assay-specific biases, TCR repertoire library preparation and sequencing were carried out by different laboratories using diverse techniques. Leukapheresis yielded between about 0.85 and 10 billion PBMCs per donor. The study deeply sequenced blood TCR repertoires of several healthy adults to estimate repertoire size and the extent of clonotype sharing between individuals. On the study overall, not on this receptor specifically: Higher generation probabilities were observed for clonotypes shared by all four sorted-subset donors than for non-shared clonotypes. Naive subsets generally had larger estimated clonotype richness than memory subsets did. Because the study included a small number of donors, the genetic and exposure-history diversity represented was limited. Sampling was restricted to blood, and TCR repertoires in tissue are likely to differ from TCR repertoires in blood. Based on pairwise subsampling, the degree of clonotype sharing among donors was expected to be affected by sequencing depth. Incomplete sequencing was indicated by rarefaction of sorted-subset datasets, despite the large sequencing depth. Across four donors, about 4.5% of naive CD4, 3.5% of naive CD8, about 2% of memory CD4, and roughly 0.4% of memory CD8 clonotypes were shared.

TCR CDR3 regions were amplified from genomic DNA by multiplex PCR using the deep immunoSEQ assay. Extracted genomic DNA from each cell subset was distributed evenly across all wells of several immunoSEQ 96-well plates, and each plate was treated as a replicate. For sorted subsets, 150 to 200 ng genomic DNA, equal to about 30,000 T cell genomes, was loaded into each replicate PCR. Purified libraries were measured with a Qubit 3.0 fluorometer, size-checked on a Bioanalyzer 2100, and measured again with the KAPA Library Quantification kit. A separate single-read 150-cycle Illumina NextSeq 550 flow cell was used to sequence each immunoSEQ 96-well plate. The authors' analysis ran thus. Because the immunoSEQ output included only junctional sequences and no quality scores, the filtering could not be the same as the filtering used for full-length reads. Sequences were annotated with PyIR, a Python wrapper for IgBLAST v1.9, and V/J genes and CDR3 were assigned using IMGT germline references. Reads were filtered out if the reads had weak V/J assignments (E-value above 1e-6), no CDR3, stop codons, out-of-frame junctions, or ambiguous translated residues. A V3J clonotype was defined by an identical inferred V gene, J gene, and CDR3 amino acid sequence. Percentage overlap between repertoires was calculated by dividing the number of shared unique clonotypes by the size of the smaller repertoire. Three approaches were used to assess repertoire richness: RTK rarefaction, the Chao1 estimator, and Recon v2.1 estimates of unobserved clonotypes. For all TCRbeta clonotypes obtained by the gDNA method from a few donors, generation probabilities were computed with OLGA. TCRdb stores this immuneACCESS table with in-frame sequences only. Part of the clones is absent; in the studies checked, under half of the shortfall reflects unresolved V genes, and no reason is known for the rest. The V and J calls and the clone size are those of that table, but D and trimming were determined from the DNA. This sample gives about 590,000 clones in total; around 95% of them show up just once. Roughly 0.1% of the sample comes from the top ten.

CD8 naive samples were CD45RO-negative cells positively selected for CCR7, giving a CD45RA+CCR7+ population that excluded TemRA cells. Donors were healthy HIV-negative adults with no recently reported acute infections or vaccinations. All donors were Caucasian adults living in Nashville, Tennessee, USA. Blood was collected by leukapheresis, and PBMCs were isolated by Ficoll-Histopaque density gradient centrifugation and then cryopreserved in liquid nitrogen vapor phase. Purity and quantity of every magnetically sorted T cell population were checked by analytical flow cytometry. Genomic DNA was isolated from every sorted fraction and measured by UV absorbance on a Nanodrop 2000c. About this clone: The specificity of this receptor is unknown. One base away there is no much larger clone; base qualities are not given.

Trimming leaves V shorter by 1 base and J shorter by 12 bases, with the junction holding 9 bases beyond the gene matches. Taken from cysteine to phenylalanine, the CDR3 has 14 residues. Of the read, only the CDR3 DNA is kept; its 42 bases are in frame from base 1. The germline V gene gives CDR1 as SGHDT and CDR2 as YYEEEE. The TCR was taken from a woman aged 25-40 years in good health. Here the chain combines TRBV5-6 and TRBJ2-1; a stretch of 8 junction bases matches TRBD2. The material sequenced was naive CD8+ T cells sorted from blood. Per the publication, the cell subset or site label means: CD45RA+CCR7+. This receptor has the CDR3 CASSLTSGSSGQFF. The DNA sequence is as follows: TGTGCCAGCAGCTTGACTAGCGGTTCATCAGGGCAGTTCTTC.